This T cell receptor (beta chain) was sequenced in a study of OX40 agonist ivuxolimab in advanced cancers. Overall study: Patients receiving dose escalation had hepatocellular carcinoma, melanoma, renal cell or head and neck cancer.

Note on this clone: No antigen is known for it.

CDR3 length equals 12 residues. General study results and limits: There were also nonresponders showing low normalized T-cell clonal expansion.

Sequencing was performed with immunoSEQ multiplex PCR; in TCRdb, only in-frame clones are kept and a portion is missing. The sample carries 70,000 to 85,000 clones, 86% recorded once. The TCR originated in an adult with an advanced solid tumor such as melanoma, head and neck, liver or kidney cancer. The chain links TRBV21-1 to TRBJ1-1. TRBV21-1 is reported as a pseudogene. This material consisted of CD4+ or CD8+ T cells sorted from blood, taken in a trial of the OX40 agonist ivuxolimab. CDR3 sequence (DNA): TGTGCCAGCAGCAAGGGACCCCCCGGAGCTTTCTTT. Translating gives CASSKGPPGAFF.